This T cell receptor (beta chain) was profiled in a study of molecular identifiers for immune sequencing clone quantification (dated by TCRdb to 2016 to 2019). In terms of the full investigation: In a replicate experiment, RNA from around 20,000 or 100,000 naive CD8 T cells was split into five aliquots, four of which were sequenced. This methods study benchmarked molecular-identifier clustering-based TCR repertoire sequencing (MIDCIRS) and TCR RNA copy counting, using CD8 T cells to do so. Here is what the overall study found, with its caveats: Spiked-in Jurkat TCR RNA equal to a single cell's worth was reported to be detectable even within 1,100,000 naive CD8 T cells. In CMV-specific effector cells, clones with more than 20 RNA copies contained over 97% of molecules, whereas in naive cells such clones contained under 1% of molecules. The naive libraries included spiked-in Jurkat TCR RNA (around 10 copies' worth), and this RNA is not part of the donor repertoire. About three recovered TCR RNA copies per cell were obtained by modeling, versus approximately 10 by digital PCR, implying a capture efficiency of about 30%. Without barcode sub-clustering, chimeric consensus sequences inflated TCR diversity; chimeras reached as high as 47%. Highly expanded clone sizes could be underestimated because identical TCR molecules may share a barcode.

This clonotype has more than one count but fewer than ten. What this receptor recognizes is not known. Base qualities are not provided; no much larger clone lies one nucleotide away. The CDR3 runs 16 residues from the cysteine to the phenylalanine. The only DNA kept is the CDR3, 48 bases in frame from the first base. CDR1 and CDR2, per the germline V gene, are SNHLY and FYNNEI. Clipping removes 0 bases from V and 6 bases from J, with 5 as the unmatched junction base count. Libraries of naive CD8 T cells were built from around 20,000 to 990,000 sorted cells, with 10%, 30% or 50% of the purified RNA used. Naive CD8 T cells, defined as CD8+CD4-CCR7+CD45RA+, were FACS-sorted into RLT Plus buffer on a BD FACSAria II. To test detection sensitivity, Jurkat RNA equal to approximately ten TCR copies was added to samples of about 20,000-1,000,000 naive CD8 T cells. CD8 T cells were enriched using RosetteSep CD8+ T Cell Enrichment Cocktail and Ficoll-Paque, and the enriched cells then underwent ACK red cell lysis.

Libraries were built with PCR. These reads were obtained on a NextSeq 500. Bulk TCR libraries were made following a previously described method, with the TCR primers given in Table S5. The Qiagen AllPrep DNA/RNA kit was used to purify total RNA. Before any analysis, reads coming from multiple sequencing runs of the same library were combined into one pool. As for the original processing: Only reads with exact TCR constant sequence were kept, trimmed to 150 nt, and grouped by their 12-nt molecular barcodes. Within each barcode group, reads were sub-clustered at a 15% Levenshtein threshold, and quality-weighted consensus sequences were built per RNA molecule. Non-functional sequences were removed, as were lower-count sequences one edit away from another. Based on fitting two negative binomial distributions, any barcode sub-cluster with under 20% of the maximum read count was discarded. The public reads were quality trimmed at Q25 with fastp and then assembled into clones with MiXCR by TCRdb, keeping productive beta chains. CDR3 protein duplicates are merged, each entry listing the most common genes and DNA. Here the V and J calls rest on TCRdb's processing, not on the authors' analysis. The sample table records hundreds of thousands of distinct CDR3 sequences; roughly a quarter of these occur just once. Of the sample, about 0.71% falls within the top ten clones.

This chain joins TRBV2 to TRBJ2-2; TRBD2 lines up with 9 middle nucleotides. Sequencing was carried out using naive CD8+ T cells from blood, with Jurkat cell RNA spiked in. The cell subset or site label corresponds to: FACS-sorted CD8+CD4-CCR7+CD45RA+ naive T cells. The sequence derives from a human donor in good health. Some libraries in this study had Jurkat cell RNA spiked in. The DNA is TGTGCCAGCAGTGAAGCGTGGCGGGGGGGCTCCGGGGAGCTGTTTTTT. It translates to CASSEAWRGGSGELFF.